In this sample, the clone carrying this T cell receptor beta chain turned up many times. Its antigen is not identified. The source of the sample is a study of T cell repertoires in cytomegalovirus infection. CDR3 size: 15 residues. The V end was cut by 4 bases, the J end by 3 bases, with 13 bases between. Germline CDR1 and CDR2: SEHNR and FQNEAQ (reference sequence). TCRdb analysed the reads with MiXCR anew, one entry per CDR3 protein. Among around 900,000 distinct CDR3 sequences, about a third were seen once, and the ten largest hold about an eighth. This TCR derives from a human donor in good health (CMV status not recorded). Some clones in this sample may be carry-over from other donors' samples. The material was cultured CD8+ T cells from PBMCs, obtained from culture after CMV antigen stimulation. This chain uses TRBV7-9 with TRBJ2-1, with D unresolved. Here the CDR3 reads CASSSDFLFYNEQFF. CDR3 DNA: TGTGCCAGCAGCTCCGACTTCCTCTTCTACAATGAGCAGTTCTTC.